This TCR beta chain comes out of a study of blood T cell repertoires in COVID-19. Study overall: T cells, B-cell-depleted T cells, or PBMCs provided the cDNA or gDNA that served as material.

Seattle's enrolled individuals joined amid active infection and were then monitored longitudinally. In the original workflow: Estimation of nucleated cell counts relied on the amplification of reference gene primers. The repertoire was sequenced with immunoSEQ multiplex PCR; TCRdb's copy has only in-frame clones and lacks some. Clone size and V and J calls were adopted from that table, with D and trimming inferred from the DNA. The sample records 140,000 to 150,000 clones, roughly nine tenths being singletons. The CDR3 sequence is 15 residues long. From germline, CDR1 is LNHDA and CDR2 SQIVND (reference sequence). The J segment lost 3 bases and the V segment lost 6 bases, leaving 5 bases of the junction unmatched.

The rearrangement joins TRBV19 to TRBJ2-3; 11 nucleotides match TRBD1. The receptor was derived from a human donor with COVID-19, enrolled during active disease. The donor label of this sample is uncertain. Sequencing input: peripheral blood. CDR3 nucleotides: TGTGCCAGTAGCTCACGGGACAGGGGGACAGATACGCAGTATTTT. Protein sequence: CASSSRDRGTDTQYF.